Sequencing of this TCR beta chain was carried out in a study of siplizumab effects on memory and regulatory T cells. The study's findings and limits: Roughly 75-97% of proliferating CD4+ or CD8+ clones lacked an assignable naive or memory phenotype. Tracing alloreactive clones into unstimulated subsets worked for only a minor fraction of them.

The CDR3 contains 14 residues. Germline CDR1 and CDR2: SNHLY and FYNNEI. V was clipped by 4 bases and J by 9 bases; unmatched bases: 7. TCRdb's copy holds only in-frame clones and misses some; the assay was immunoSEQ multiplex PCR. The sample carries 95,000 to 100,000 clones, 80% to 95% recorded once. This clone has only a few counts. Its cognate antigen is unknown. The material sequenced was non-Treg CD4+ T cells sorted from blood. The chain links TRBV2 to TRBJ2-1, with 9 nucleotides matching TRBD2. The TCR comes from a human donor in good health. The CDR3 protein is CASSVIAGVGEQFF. In nucleotides, the CDR3 is TGTGCCAGCAGTGTAATAGCGGGAGTGGGTGAGCAGTTCTTC.